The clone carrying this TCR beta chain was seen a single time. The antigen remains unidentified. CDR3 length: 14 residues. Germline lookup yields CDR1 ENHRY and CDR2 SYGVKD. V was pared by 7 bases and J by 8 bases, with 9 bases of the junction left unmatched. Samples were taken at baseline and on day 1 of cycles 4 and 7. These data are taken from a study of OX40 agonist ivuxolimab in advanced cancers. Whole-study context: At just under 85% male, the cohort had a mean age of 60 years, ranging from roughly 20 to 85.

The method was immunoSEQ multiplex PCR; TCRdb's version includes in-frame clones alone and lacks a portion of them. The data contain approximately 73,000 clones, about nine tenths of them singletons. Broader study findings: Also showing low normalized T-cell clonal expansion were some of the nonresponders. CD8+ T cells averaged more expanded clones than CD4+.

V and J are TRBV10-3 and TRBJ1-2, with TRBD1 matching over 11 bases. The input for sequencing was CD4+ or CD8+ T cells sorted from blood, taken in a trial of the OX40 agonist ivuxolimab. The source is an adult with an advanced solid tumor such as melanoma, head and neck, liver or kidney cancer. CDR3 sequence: CAINLDRGRGGYTF. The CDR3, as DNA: TGTGCCATCAATTTGGACAGGGGGCGCGGGGGCTACACCTTC.